This T cell receptor beta chain was profiled in a study of early T cells in non-severe SARS-CoV-2 infection. The wider study: It was bulk RNA from unsorted whole blood that was sequenced, and the chains were unpaired.

Trimming cost V 5 bases and J 2 bases; bases outside gene matches: 3. The CDR3 runs 13 residues. A remark on this clonotype: Its specificity is not known.

The TCR library protocol was used to attach unique molecular identifiers. These identifiers were attached to individual cDNA molecules. Using its own MiXCR run on the 5' RACE reads, TCRdb lists one record per CDR3 protein. The sample includes about 84,000 distinct CDR3 sequences, 12% of them seen just once. Study-wide results and limits: The matching step, a VDJdb search, favored anti-spike CD8 responses and missed private and CD4 specificities.

This TCR derives from an adult who was a healthcare worker with PCR-confirmed SARS-CoV-2 infection or an uninfected control (not recorded which). This chain links TRBV12-3 or TRBV12-4 with TRBJ2-7; 7 bases are shared with TRBD1. Sequences were obtained from whole blood. This CDR3 is CASSGTETYEQYF. The CDR3 coding sequence is TGTGCCAGCAGTGGGACAGAAACCTACGAGCAGTACTTC.